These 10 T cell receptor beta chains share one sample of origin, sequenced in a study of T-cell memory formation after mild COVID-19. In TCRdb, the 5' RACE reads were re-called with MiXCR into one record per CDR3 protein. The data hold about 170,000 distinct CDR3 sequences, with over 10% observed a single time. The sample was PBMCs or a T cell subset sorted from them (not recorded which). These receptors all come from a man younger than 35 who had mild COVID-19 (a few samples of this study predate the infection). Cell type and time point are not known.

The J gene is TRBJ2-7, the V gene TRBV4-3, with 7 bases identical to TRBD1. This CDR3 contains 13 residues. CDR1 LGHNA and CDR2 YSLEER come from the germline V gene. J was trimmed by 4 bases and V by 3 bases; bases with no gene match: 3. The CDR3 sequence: CASSQQQGYEQYF. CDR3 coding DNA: TGCGCCAGCAGCCAGCAACAGGGGTACGAGCAGTACTTC.

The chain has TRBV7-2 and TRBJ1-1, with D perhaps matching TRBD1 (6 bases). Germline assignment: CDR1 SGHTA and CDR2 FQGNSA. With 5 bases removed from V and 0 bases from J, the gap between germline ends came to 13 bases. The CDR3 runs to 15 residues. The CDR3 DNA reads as TGTGCCAGCAGCCAAGGGGGGCTCATGAACACTGAAGCTTTCTTT. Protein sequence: CASSQGGLMNTEAFF. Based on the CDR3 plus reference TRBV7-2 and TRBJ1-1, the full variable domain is GAGVSQSPSNKVTEKGKDVELRCDPISGHTALYWYRQSLGQGLEFLIYFQGNSAPDKSGLPSDRFSAERTGGSVSTLTIQRTQQEDSAVYLCASSQGGLMNTEAFFGQGTRLTVV.

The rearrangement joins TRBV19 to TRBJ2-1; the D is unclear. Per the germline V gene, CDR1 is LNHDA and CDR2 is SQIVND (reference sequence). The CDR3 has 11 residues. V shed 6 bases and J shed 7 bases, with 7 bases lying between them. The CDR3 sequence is CASRSFNEQFF. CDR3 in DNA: TGTGCCAGTAGAAGCTTTAATGAGCAGTTCTTC.

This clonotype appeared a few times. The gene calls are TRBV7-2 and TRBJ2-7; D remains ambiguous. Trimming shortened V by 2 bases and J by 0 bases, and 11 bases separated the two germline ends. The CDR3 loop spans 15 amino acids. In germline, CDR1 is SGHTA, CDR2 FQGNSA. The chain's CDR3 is CASSLSLFSSYEQYF. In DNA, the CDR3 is TGTGCCAGCAGCTTAAGTTTGTTTTCCTCCTACGAGCAGTACTTC.

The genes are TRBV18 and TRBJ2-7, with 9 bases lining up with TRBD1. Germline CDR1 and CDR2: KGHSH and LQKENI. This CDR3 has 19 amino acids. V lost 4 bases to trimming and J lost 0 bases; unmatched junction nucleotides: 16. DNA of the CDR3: TGTGCCAGCTCACTAGGATCCGGGACAGGGCCCTTCAGCTCCTACGAGCAGTACTTC. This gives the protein CASSLGSGTGPFSSYEQYF.

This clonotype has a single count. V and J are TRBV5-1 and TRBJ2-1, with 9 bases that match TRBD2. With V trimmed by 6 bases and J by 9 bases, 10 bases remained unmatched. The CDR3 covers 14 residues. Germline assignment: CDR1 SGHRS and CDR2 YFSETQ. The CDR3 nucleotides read TGCGCCAGCAAGGTGGCGGGGGGGCCTGGTGAGCAGTTCTTC. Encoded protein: CASKVAGGPGEQFF.

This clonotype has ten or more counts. The DNA for the CDR3 is TGTGCCAGCAGCTTAAGGGTTACTACCGACACCGGGGAGCTGTTTTTT. This encodes CASSLRVTTDTGELFF. V and J are TRBV7-8 and TRBJ2-2, with D unresolved. V lost 2 bases to trimming and J lost 3 bases, with 13 bases between them. CDR3 length: 16 amino acids. Germline CDR1 SGHVS, CDR2 FQNEAQ.

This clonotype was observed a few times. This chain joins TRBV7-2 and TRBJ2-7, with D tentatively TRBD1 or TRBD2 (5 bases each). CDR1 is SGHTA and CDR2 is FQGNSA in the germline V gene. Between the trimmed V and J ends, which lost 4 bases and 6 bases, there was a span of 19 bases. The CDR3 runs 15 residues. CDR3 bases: TGTGCCAGCAGCTCCAGGGACGTAACAATGGTCGAGCAGTACTTC. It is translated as CASSSRDVTMVEQYF.

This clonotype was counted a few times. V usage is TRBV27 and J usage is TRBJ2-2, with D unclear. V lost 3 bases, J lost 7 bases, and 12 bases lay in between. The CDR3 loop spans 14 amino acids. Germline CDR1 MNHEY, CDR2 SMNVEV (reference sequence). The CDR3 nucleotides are TGTGCCAGCAGTTTTGTGAGCGTCCGCGGGGAGCTGTTTTTT. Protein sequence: CASSFVSVRGELFF.

The CDR3 is CASTGGQVYNEQFF. CDR3 in DNA: TGCGCCAGCACTGGGGGACAGGTCTACAATGAGCAGTTCTTC. The chain recombines TRBV5-1 with TRBJ2-1, with TRBD1 matching over 8 bases. V gave up 6 bases and J gave up 3 bases; unmatched junction bases: 5. This CDR3 is 14 amino acids long. CDR1 is SGHRS and CDR2 is YFSETQ in the germline V gene.